The 12 T cell receptor beta chains reported below all come from one sample, sequenced in a study of response to subunit inactivated influenza vaccine. TCRdb recomputed calls from the RT-PCR reads with MiXCR, one row per CDR3 protein. In the table there are hundreds of thousands of distinct CDR3 sequences, approximately 10% of which are singletons. Sequencing used PBMCs from blood, obtained on the day of vaccination. Receptors originate from a man between 45 and 60 years old who received an inactivated influenza vaccine.

This clonotype was counted many times. The chain has TRBV3-1 and TRBJ2-1; D gene uncertain. Trimming removed 1 base from V and 8 bases from J, with 9 bases in between. Germline V gene lookup returns CDR1 LGHDT and CDR2 YNNKEL (reference sequence). The CDR3 spans 13 residues. Written as DNA, the CDR3 is TGTGCCAGCAGCCAAGTCTCGGTTCATGAGCAGTTCTTC. It codes for CASSQVSVHEQFF.

The chain combines TRBV24-1 with TRBJ1-3; 9 nucleotides line up with TRBD1. Per germline, CDR1 KGHDR and CDR2 SFDVKD. The length of the CDR3 is 17 residues. J was trimmed by 0 bases and V by 4 bases; bases with no gene match: 6. This CDR3 reads CATSDPGTGNSGNTIYF. CDR3 sequence (DNA): TGTGCCACCAGTGACCCCGGGACAGGGAACTCTGGAAACACCATATATTTT.

This clonotype was seen a handful of times. The J gene is TRBJ2-7, the V gene TRBV30; D remains ambiguous. In germline, CDR1 is GTSNPN, CDR2 SVGIG (reference sequence). With 0 bases removed from V and 3 bases from J, the gap between germline ends came to 9 bases. This CDR3 is built from 13 residues. The CDR3 spells CAWSVGSDYEQYF. CDR3 in DNA: TGTGCCTGGAGTGTGGGCTCAGACTACGAGCAGTACTTC.

In this sample, this clonotype turned up a few times. This chain connects TRBV6-2 or TRBV6-3 to TRBJ1-2; weak D call: TRBD1 (6 bases). Germline V gene data show CDR1 as MNHEY and CDR2 as SVGEGT. The CDR3 totals 15 residues. Trimming cost V 6 bases and J 0 bases, with 14 bases left between them. The CDR3, as DNA: TGTGCCAGCAGACCCTCCGGACAGACTAACTATGGCTACACCTTC. Amino acid sequence: CASRPSGQTNYGYTF.

This chain joins TRBV7-9 and TRBJ1-4; D not resolved. Germline V gene sequence: CDR1 SEHNR, CDR2 FQNEAQ (reference sequence). There are 14 residues in the CDR3. Trimming stripped 6 bases from V and 4 bases from J, with 12 bases between. CDR3 DNA: TGTGCCAGCAGTTATGACGGTTATAATGAAAAACTGTTTTTT. It specifies CASSYDGYNEKLFF. Together with reference TRBV7-9 and TRBJ1-4, the CDR3 gives the full variable domain: DTGVSQNPRHKITKRGQNVTFRCDPISEHNRLYWYRQTLGQGPEFLTYFQNEAQLEKSRLLSDRFSAERPKGSFSTLEIQRTEQGDSAMYLCASSYDGYNEKLFFGSGTQLSVL.

This clonotype was detected many times. The chain recombines TRBV20-1 with TRBJ2-1; TRBD2 matches at 11 bases. From germline, CDR1 is DFQATT and CDR2 SNEGSKA (reference sequence). This CDR3 region has 14 residues. V dropped 3 bases and J dropped 5; count of bases not matched to a gene: 3. The CDR3 DNA reads TGCAGTGCTAGGGGGACTAGCGGAAACAATGAGCAGTTCTTC. The encoded protein is CSARGTSGNNEQFF.

This clonotype has a count of ten or more. The V call is TRBV5-1, the J call TRBJ1-1; the D gene is possibly TRBD1 (5 bases). Germline V CDR1 and CDR2: SGHRS, YFSETQ. The ends were cut back, 6 bases at V and 1 base at J, with 10 bases in the middle. This CDR3 is built from 13 residues. CDR3 in amino acids: CASKRDRNTEAFF. CDR3 in DNA: TGCGCCAGCAAGCGAGACAGGAACACTGAAGCTTTCTTT.

The genes are TRBV7-9 and TRBJ2-4, with TRBD2 matching over 8 bases. The V gene end was trimmed by 5 bases and the J gene end by 1 base; junction bases not matched to a gene: 4. Germline CDR1 SEHNR, CDR2 FQNEAQ (reference sequence). This CDR3 has 15 residues. In DNA, the CDR3 is TGTGCCAGCAGCGTCGGGGGGGCGGCCAAAAACATTCAGTACTTC. This sequence encodes CASSVGGAAKNIQYF.

This clonotype was picked up one time. CDR3 loop: CSAPPGQRNYNEQFF. DNA of the CDR3: TGCAGTGCCCCACCGGGACAGCGAAACTACAATGAGCAGTTCTTC. The rearrangement uses TRBV20-1 and TRBJ2-1; TRBD1 matches 7 bases. CDR3 length equals 15 residues. Per the germline V gene, CDR1 is DFQATT and CDR2 is SNEGSKA (reference sequence). V lost 6 bases to trimming and J lost 3 bases; unmatched junction nucleotides: 11.

This clonotype was seen a handful of times. This chain joins TRBV10-3 and TRBJ2-1; 8 bases are a match to TRBD2. The CDR3 totals 14 residues. V lost 6 bases and J lost 6; bases outside the gene matches: 7. Per germline, CDR1 ENHRY and CDR2 SYGVKD. The CDR3, as DNA: TGTGCCATCAGCAGCAGCGGGGGTGGCAATGAGCAGTTCTTC. It specifies CAISSSGGGNEQFF.

The table lists this clonotype with many counts. This chain's CDR3 is CSVAKTGRTEAFF. The CDR3 DNA sequence: TGCAGCGTTGCAAAGACAGGGAGGACTGAAGCTTTCTTT. V usage is TRBV29-1 and J usage is TRBJ1-1; TRBD1 aligns across 7 bases. The V gene end was trimmed by 4 bases and the J gene end by 5 bases; junction bases not matched to a gene: 7. The CDR3 is made up of 13 amino acids. The germline gives CDR1 SQVTM, CDR2 ANQGSEA.

V is TRBV28 and J is TRBJ2-5, with 8 bases fitting TRBD1. The CDR3 is 14 amino acids. The germline V gene encodes CDR1 MDHEN and CDR2 SYDVKM. V was pared by 5 bases and J by 5 bases, with 7 bases of the junction left unmatched. The CDR3 loop reads CASSLTWTGETQYF. The CDR3 DNA follows: TGTGCCAGCAGTCTGACGTGGACAGGGGAGACCCAGTACTTC.